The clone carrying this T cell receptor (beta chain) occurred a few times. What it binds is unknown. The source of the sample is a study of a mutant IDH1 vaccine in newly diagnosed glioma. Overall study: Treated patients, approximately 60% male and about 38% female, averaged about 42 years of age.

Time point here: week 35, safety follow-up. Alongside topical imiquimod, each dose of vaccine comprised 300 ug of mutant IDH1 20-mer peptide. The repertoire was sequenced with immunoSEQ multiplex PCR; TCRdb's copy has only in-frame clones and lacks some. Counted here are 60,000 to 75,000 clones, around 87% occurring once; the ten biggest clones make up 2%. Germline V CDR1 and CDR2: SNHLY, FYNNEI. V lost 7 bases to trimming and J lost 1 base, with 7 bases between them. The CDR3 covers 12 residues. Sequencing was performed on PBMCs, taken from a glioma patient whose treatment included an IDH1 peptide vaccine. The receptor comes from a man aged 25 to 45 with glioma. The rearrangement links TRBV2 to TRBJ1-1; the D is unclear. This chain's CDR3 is CASTLTNTEAFF. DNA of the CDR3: TGTGCCAGCACCCTCACGAACACTGAAGCTTTCTTT.